A single sample gave rise to the 5 T cell receptor beta chains below, sequenced in a study of T cells after yellow fever vaccination. Each CDR3 protein is one row after TCRdb ran MiXCR on the 5' RACE reads. The table shows about 330,000 distinct CDR3 sequences, with around 7% occurring only once. The material was PBMCs, obtained 35 to 50 days after the first yellow fever vaccination. The receptors originated from a man aged 18 to 29 who received the YFV17D yellow fever vaccine.

The chain carries TRBV12-3 or TRBV12-4 and TRBJ2-2, with a weak D call TRBD1 (6 bases). The CDR3 is 17 residues long. V gave up 5 bases and J gave up 4 bases, with 20 bases separating them. The CDR3 loop is CASSLSGGAGTTGELFF. Written as DNA, the CDR3 is TGTGCCAGCAGTCTAAGTGGGGGCGCGGGTACCACCGGGGAGCTGTTTTTT.

This chain connects TRBV5-4 to TRBJ2-3; 10 positions match TRBD2. The length of the CDR3 is 15 residues. CDR1 and CDR2 from the germline V gene are SGHNT and YYREEE (reference sequence). Trimming at V came to 0 bases and at J to 5 bases, leaving 3 bases not matched to a gene. CDR3 loop: CASSLVLAGGDTQYF. For the CDR3, the DNA is TGTGCCAGCAGCTTGGTCTTAGCGGGGGGAGATACGCAGTATTTT.

This clonotype was detected a few times. The chain links TRBV4-2 to TRBJ1-6; maybe TRBD1 (5 bases). Germline V lookup: CDR1 LGHNA, CDR2 YNFKEQ. The V and J ends lost 2 bases and 7 bases respectively, with 12 bases between them. CDR3 length: 15 residues. The CDR3 sequence: CASSQSSGGNSPLHF. CDR3 DNA: TGTGCCAGCAGCCAAAGTTCTGGGGGGAATTCACCCCTCCACTTT.

This clonotype was counted many times. This chain uses TRBV9 with TRBJ2-3; 13 bases are shared with TRBD2. The CDR3 covers 17 residues. CDR1 SGDLS and CDR2 YYNGEE come from the germline V gene. The V and J ends lost 5 bases and 5 bases, in that order; junction bases with no gene match: 11. The CDR3 here is CASSAARLAGGIDTQYF. As DNA, the CDR3 is TGTGCCAGCAGTGCTGCTCGACTAGCGGGGGGCATAGATACGCAGTATTTT.

The chain combines TRBV20-1 with TRBJ1-1, with TRBD1 matching over 8 bases. The CDR3 sequence is 14 residues long. The germline CDR1 and CDR2 sequences are DFQATT and SNEGSKA (reference sequence). J lost 6 bases, V lost 0 bases, and 6 bases had no gene match. CDR3 in amino acids: CSARDWTGHSEAFF. In nucleotides, the CDR3 is TGCAGTGCTAGAGACTGGACAGGGCACTCTGAAGCTTTCTTT.